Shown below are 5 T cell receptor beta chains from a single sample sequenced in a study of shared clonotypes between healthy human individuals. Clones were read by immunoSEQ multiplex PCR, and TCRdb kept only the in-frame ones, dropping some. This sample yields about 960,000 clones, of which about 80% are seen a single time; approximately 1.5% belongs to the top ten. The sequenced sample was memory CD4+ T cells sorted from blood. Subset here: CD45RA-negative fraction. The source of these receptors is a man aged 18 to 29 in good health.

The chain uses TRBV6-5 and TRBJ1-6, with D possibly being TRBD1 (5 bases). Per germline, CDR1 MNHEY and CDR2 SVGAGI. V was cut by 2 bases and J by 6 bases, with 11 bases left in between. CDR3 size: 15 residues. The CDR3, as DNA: TGTGCCAGCAGTTACGGGGCAGAACGTAATTCACCCCTCCACTTT. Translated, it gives CASSYGAERNSPLHF.

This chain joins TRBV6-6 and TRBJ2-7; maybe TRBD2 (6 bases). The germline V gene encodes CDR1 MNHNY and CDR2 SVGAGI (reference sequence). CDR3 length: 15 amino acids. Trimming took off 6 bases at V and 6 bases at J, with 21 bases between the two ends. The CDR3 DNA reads TGTGCCAGCAGATTACTGGGGACTTCCTCGCTCGAGCAGTACTTC. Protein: CASRLLGTSSLEQYF.

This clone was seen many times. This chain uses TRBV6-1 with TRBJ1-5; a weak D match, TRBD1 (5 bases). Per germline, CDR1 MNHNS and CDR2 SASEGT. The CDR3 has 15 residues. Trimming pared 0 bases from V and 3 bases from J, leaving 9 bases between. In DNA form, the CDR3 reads TGTGCCAGCAGTGAAGCACCAGGGTTCAATCAGCCCCAGCATTTT. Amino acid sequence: CASSEAPGFNQPQHF.

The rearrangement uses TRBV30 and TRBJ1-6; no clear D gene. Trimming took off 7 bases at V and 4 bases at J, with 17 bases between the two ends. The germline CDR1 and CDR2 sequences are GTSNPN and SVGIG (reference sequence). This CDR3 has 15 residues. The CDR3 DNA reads TGTGCCTTCAGGAAAAACGGAAAATATAATTCACCCCTCCACTTT. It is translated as CAFRKNGKYNSPLHF.

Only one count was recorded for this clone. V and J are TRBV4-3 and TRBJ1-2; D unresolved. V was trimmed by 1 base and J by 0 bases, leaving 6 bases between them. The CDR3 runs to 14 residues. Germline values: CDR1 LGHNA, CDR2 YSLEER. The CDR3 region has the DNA TGCGCCAGCAGCCAAGGGGGAGCTAACTATGGCTACACCTTC. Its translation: CASSQGGANYGYTF.